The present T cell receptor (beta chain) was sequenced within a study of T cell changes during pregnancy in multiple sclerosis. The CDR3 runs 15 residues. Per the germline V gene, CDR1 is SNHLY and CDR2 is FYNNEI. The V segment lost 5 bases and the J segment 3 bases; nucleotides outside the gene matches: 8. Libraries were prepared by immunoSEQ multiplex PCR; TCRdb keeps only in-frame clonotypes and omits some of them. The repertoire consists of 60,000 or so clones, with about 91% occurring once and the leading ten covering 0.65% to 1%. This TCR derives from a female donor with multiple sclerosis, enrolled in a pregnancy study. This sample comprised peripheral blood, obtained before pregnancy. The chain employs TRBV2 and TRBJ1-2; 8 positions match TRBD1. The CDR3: CASSWDQGADYGYTF. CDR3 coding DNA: TGTGCCAGCAGTTGGGATCAGGGGGCCGACTATGGCTACACCTTC. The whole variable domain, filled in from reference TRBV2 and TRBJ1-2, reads EPEVTQTPSHQVTQMGQEVILRCVPISNHLYFYWYRQILGQKVEFLVSFYNNEISEKSEIFDDQFSVERPDGSNFTLKIRSTKLEDSAMYFCASSWDQGADYGYTFGSGTRLTVV.